The 25 T cell receptor beta chains given below trace back to one sample, sequenced in a study of CD8+ T cells in alopecia areata (dated by TCRdb to the late 2010s). The library was obtained by the immunoSEQ multiplex PCR assay. For TCR sequencing, RNA was extracted from every sample and reverse transcribed into cDNA to serve as template. This is the immuneACCESS table as TCRdb keeps it, with only in-frame sequences that have V and J called. A part of the clones is gone; compared with another copy, unresolved V genes explain less than half, and the rest is unexplained. The sample includes about 110,000 clones, with 50% to 70% observed a single time. Jointly, the top ten make up 20% to 25% of the sample. Sample: NKG2D-low CD8+ T cells sorted from blood. Reading the label with the study, this specimen's cell subset or site is: sorted CD8+ NKG2D-low blood T cells. The receptors originated from a human donor with alopecia areata.

The chain carries TRBV27 and TRBJ2-3; 7 bases match TRBD2. The CDR3 is 16 residues long. Trimming cost V 2 bases and J 6 bases; bases outside gene matches: 11. Germline values: CDR1 MNHEY, CDR2 SMNVEV (reference sequence). Here the CDR3 reads CASSLAGVGGDDTQYF. The CDR3 nucleotides read TGTGCCAGCAGTTTAGCGGGAGTAGGAGGGGACGATACGCAGTATTTT.

This chain connects TRBV28 to TRBJ2-1, with TRBD2 identical over 10 bases. The junction had 9 bases not matched to a gene; V was cut back by 5 bases and J by 2 bases. The CDR3 length is 17 residues. Per germline, CDR1 MDHEN and CDR2 SYDVKM. CDR3 residues: CASSLLAGEAAYNEQFF. The DNA of the CDR3 is TGTGCCAGCAGTCTCCTAGCGGGAGAGGCCGCCTACAATGAGCAGTTCTTC.

The rearrangement links TRBV5-1 to TRBJ1-1; possible D gene TRBD1, 5 bases. In germline, CDR1 is SGHRS, CDR2 YFSETQ. The length of the CDR3 is 14 residues. V lost 0 bases to trimming and J lost 1 base, with 7 bases between them. DNA for the CDR3: TGCGCCAGCAGCTTGGCCGGGGGGAACACTGAAGCTTTCTTT. It is translated as CASSLAGGNTEAFF.

This rearrangement joins TRBV12-5 to TRBJ2-1, with 14 bases lining up with TRBD2. CDR3 length: 16 residues. Germline CDR1 LGHNT, CDR2 FRNRAP. J was trimmed by 8 bases and V by 3 bases; bases with no gene match: 6. CDR3 nucleotide sequence: TGTGCTAGTGGTTTTCTGACTAGCGGGAGGGCCCATGAGCAGTTCTTC. Translated: CASGFLTSGRAHEQFF.

The V and J genes are TRBV9 and TRBJ1-1, with 8 bases aligning to TRBD1. Germline CDR1 SGDLS, CDR2 YYNGEE. V was clipped by 4 bases and J by 5 bases; unmatched bases: 1. This CDR3 has 12 amino acids. The CDR3 sequence: CASSTGGTEAFF. Here the CDR3 DNA reads TGTGCCAGCAGCACAGGGGGTACTGAAGCTTTCTTT.

V gene TRBV9 combines with J gene TRBJ1-1; D gene ambiguous. Germline values: CDR1 SGDLS, CDR2 YYNGEE. The CDR3 has 16 amino acids. V was cut by 3 bases and J by 3 bases, with 18 bases left in between. This chain's CDR3 is CASSENMEPRDTEAFF. CDR3 DNA sequence: TGTGCCAGCAGCGAGAATATGGAGCCCCGGGACACTGAAGCTTTCTTT.

The genes are TRBV27 and TRBJ1-1, with a possible D match to TRBD1 (6 bases). Germline values: CDR1 MNHEY, CDR2 SMNVEV (reference sequence). V was trimmed by 7 bases and J by 3 bases, leaving 12 bases between them. CDR3 size: 13 residues. CDR3 protein: CASTRGPDTEAFF. CDR3 DNA: TGTGCCAGCACCCGGGGGCCGGACACTGAAGCTTTCTTT.

The chain links TRBV12-2 to TRBJ2-3. TRBV12-2 is assigned pseudogene status. The CDR3 covers 8 residues. DNA for the CDR3: TGTGCAAGTCGCTGGGTCGCTTTT. It encodes CASRWVAF.

This clone was counted between two and nine times. The chain carries TRBV6-6 and TRBJ2-7; D is ambiguous. V lost 2 bases to trimming and J lost 3 bases, with 17 bases between them. The CDR3 spans 16 residues. The germline V gene encodes CDR1 MNHNY and CDR2 SVGAGI (reference sequence). Here the CDR3 reads CASSYGNPSWNYEQYF. Here the CDR3 DNA reads TGTGCCAGCAGTTACGGGAATCCTTCCTGGAACTACGAGCAGTACTTC.

V gene TRBV27 combines with J gene TRBJ2-4; 7 positions match TRBD1. Germline CDR1 and CDR2: MNHEY and SMNVEV (reference sequence). This CDR3 is 13 amino acids long. Germline trimming cut 2 bases from V and 8 bases from J; bases unmatched to any gene: 3. The CDR3 spells CASSLNRGHIQYF. Written as DNA, the CDR3 is TGTGCCAGCAGTTTAAACAGGGGACACATTCAGTACTTC.

The chain combines TRBV29-1 with TRBJ1-2; a possible D gene is TRBD1 (6 bases). The germline V gene has CDR1 SQVTM and CDR2 ANQGSEA. This CDR3 spans 14 amino acids. Trimming cost V 2 bases and J 4 bases, with 14 bases left between them. The CDR3 bases are TGCAGCGTTGAATCTCCCGGACAGTTCTATGGCTACACCTTC. Amino acids: CSVESPGQFYGYTF.

The chain uses TRBV15 and TRBJ2-7; maybe TRBD2 (6 bases). CDR3 length: 13 residues. V shed 5 bases and J shed 3 bases, with 11 bases lying between them. Germline CDR1 LNHNV, CDR2 YYDKDF (reference sequence). The CDR3 nucleotides read TGTGCCACCAGCCCGGGAGTGATCTACGAGCAGTACTTC. Residues: CATSPGVIYEQYF.

The chain is built from TRBV28 and TRBJ2-3; 9 bases match TRBD2. Germline lookup yields CDR1 MDHEN and CDR2 SYDVKM. Trimming cost V 7 bases and J 6 bases; bases outside gene matches: 11. The CDR3 contains 15 residues. The CDR3 sequence: CASTRGSGGLDTQYF. CDR3 sequence (DNA): TGTGCCAGCACGAGGGGGAGCGGGGGGCTGGATACGCAGTATTTT.

This clone was counted a few times. The genes are TRBV6-1 and TRBJ2-7, with 8 bases fitting TRBD2. CDR1 is MNHNS, CDR2 SASEGT, per germline. The V gene end was trimmed by 1 base and the J gene end by 1 base; junction bases not matched to a gene: 6. The CDR3 has 16 residues. CDR3 amino acids: CASSEGSGSMSYEQYF. As DNA, the CDR3 is TGTGCCAGCAGTGAAGGAAGCGGGAGTATGTCCTACGAGCAGTACTTC.

V gene TRBV15 combines with J gene TRBJ2-7, with D unclear. This CDR3 contains 15 residues. Trimming stripped 0 bases from V and 1 base from J, with 10 bases between. Per germline, CDR1 LNHNV and CDR2 YYDKDF (reference sequence). In DNA, the CDR3 is TGTGCCACCAGCAGAGATCACCGGTGGTCCTACGAGCAGTACTTC. It is translated as CATSRDHRWSYEQYF.

For this clone: This sample includes further DNA sequences coding for the same CDR3. This chain uses TRBV27 with TRBJ2-1; the D is unclear. Germline V gene lookup returns CDR1 MNHEY and CDR2 SMNVEV (reference sequence). The V and J ends lost 3 bases and 7 bases respectively, with 7 bases between them. The CDR3 extends over 12 amino acids. The CDR3 loop reads CASSLIGNEQFF. Written as DNA, the CDR3 is TGTGCCAGCAGTTTGATCGGAAATGAGCAGTTCTTC.

This sequence joins TRBV20-1 and TRBJ2-2, with D hard to call. With 7 bases removed from V and 5 bases from J, the gap between germline ends came to 8 bases. The CDR3 sequence is 11 residues long. Germline loops: CDR1 DFQATT, CDR2 SNEGSKA (reference sequence). CDR3 nucleotides: TGCAGTGTCCCGGAGACCGGGGAGCTGTTTTTT. Amino acid sequence: CSVPETGELFF.

The chain employs TRBV29-1 and TRBJ1-1, with TRBD1 as a possible D gene (5 bases). The germline V gene has CDR1 SQVTM and CDR2 ANQGSEA. The CDR3 extends over 14 amino acids. V lost 0 bases to trimming and J lost 7 bases, with 15 bases between them. The CDR3 is CSVEDATGPIEAFF. Here the CDR3 DNA reads TGCAGCGTTGAAGATGCTACGGGGCCAATTGAAGCTTTCTTT.

V usage is TRBV9 and J usage is TRBJ2-5; no clear D. Looked up from germline, CDR1 is SGDLS and CDR2 is YYNGEE. This CDR3 has 13 residues. The V gene lost 0 bases and the J gene lost 5 bases, with 8 bases spanning the gap. This CDR3 reads CASSVVISETQYF. In nucleotides, the CDR3 is TGTGCCAGCAGCGTAGTGATTTCGGAGACCCAGTACTTC.

The chain uses TRBV7-6 and TRBJ2-2, with D unclear. Trimming left V 3 bases short and J 9 bases short, with 5 bases between. CDR3 length: 11 residues. Germline CDR1 reads SGHVS; CDR2 reads FNYEAQ. Written as DNA, the CDR3 is TGTGCCAGCAGCTTCGGCCGGGAGCTGTTTTTT. This codes for CASSFGRELFF. The full variable domain, its missing parts supplied by reference TRBV7-6 and TRBJ2-2, is GAGVSQSPRYKVTKRGQDVALRCDPISGHVSLYWYRQALGQGPEFLTYFNYEAQQDKSGLPNDRFSAERPEGSISTLTIQRTEQRDSAMYRCASSFGRELFFGEGSRLTVL.

This clone showed up just once. The chain is built from TRBV6-5 and TRBJ2-1; D may be TRBD2 (6 bases). Trimming shortened V by 7 bases and J by 7 bases, and 14 bases separated the two germline ends. Germline CDR1 reads MNHEY; CDR2 reads SVGAGI. CDR3 size: 13 residues. Written as DNA, the CDR3 is TGTGCCAGCATCGGGGGAGCTGGGAATGAGCAGTTCTTC. Amino acid sequence: CASIGGAGNEQFF.

The chain uses TRBV28 and TRBJ2-1; the D gene could be TRBD1 or TRBD2 (5 bases each). V lost 6 bases and J 10 bases, leaving 13 bases between the germline ends. The CDR3 runs to 12 residues. In germline, CDR1 is MDHEN, CDR2 SYDVKM. The CDR3 spells CASSPGAAEQFF. The CDR3 nucleotides read TGTGCCAGCAGCCCCGGGGCGGCGGAGCAGTTCTTC.

The chain combines TRBV27 with TRBJ2-7; TRBD1 agrees at 9 bases. V was pared by 5 bases and J by 5 bases, with 10 bases of the junction left unmatched. CDR1 is MNHEY and CDR2 is SMNVEV in the germline V gene (reference sequence). The CDR3 runs to 15 residues. CDR3 loop: CASSPLRTGVDEQYF. The CDR3 DNA reads as TGTGCCAGCAGTCCCCTCAGGACAGGGGTCGACGAGCAGTACTTC.

This clone was counted between two and nine times. This sequence joins TRBV7-9 and TRBJ2-5; D remains unclear. With 5 bases removed from V and 0 bases from J, the gap between germline ends came to 4 bases. The CDR3 is 12 amino acids. Germline values: CDR1 SEHNR, CDR2 FQNEAQ (reference sequence). The CDR3 is CASSEYQETQYF. The CDR3 region has the DNA TGTGCCAGCAGCGAGTACCAAGAGACCCAGTACTTC.

This clone showed up just a few times. V gene TRBV5-5 combines with J gene TRBJ2-7, with 7 bases aligning to TRBD1. Germline values: CDR1 SGHKS, CDR2 YYEKEE (reference sequence). The CDR3 is made up of 16 amino acids. The trim removed 4 bases at V and 3 bases at J, leaving 13 bases unmatched. In nucleotides, the CDR3 is TGTGCCAGCAGCCTGACTTCGGGGACAGCGAACTACGAGCAGTACTTC. It is translated as CASSLTSGTANYEQYF. Combining the CDR3 with reference TRBV5-5 and TRBJ2-7 gives the whole variable domain DAGVTQSPTHLIKTRGQQVTLRCSPISGHKSVSWYQQVLGQGPQFIFQYYEKEERGRGNFPDRFSARQFPNYSSELNVNALLLGDSALYLCASSLTSGTANYEQYFGPGTRLTVT.